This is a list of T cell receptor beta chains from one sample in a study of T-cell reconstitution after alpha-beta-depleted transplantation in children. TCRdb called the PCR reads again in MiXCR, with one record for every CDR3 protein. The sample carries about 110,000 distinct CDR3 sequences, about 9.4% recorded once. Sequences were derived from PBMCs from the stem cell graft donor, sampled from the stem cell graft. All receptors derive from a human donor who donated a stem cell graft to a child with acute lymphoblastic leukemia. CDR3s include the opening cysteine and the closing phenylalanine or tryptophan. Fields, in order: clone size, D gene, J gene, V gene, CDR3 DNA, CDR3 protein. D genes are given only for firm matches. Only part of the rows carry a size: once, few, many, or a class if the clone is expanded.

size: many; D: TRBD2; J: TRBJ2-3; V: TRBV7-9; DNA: TGTGCCAGCAGCTCCGGACTAGCGGGAGTTGCAGATACGCAGTATTTT; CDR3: CASSSGLAGVADTQYF
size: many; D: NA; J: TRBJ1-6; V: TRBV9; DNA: TGTGCCAGCTTATTTCCGGGACACGGGAGGAATTCACCCCTCCACTTT; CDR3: CASLFPGHGRNSPLHF
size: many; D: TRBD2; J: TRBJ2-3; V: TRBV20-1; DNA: TGCAGTGCTAGAGTTCTAGCGGGGGGGTTGGCAGATACGCAGTATTTT; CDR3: CSARVLAGGLADTQYF
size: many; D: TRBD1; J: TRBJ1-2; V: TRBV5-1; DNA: TGCGCCAGCAGTCGGGACAGGGACAACTATGGCTACACCTTC; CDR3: CASSRDRDNYGYTF
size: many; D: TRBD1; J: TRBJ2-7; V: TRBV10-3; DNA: TGTGCCACGGCCGGGACAGCGTACGAGCAGTACTTC; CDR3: CATAGTAYEQYF
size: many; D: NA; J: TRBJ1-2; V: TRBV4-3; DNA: TGCGCCAGCAGCCAAGATAGGGGGAACGGGTATGGCTACACCTTC; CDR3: CASSQDRGNGYGYTF
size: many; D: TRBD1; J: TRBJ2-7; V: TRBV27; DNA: TGTGCCAGCAGCCCCCGTCGCCTTCCCCGGGACAGGGCCTACGAGCAGTACTTC; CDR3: CASSPRRLPRDRAYEQYF
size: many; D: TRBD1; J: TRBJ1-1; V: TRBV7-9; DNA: TGTGCCGGAATGAATCTGGACAGGTCTCCTGAAGCTTTCTTT; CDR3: CAGMNLDRSPEAFF
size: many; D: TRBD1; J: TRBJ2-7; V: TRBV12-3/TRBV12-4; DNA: TGTGCCAGCAGTCCCTCCCCTCTACAGGGGTCTCGGGACGAGCAGTACTTC; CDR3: CASSPSPLQGSRDEQYF
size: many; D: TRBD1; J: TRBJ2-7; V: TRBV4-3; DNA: TGCGCCAGCAGCCAAGATAGGGACAGCTACGAGCAGTACTTC; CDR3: CASSQDRDSYEQYF
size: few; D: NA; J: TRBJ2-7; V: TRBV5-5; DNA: TGTGCCAGCAGCTCGGGGGTCTACGAGCAGTACTTC; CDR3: CASSSGVYEQYF
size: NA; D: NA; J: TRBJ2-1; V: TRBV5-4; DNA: TGTGCCAGCAGCTTGTCTCCATCCTACAATGAGCAGTTCTTC; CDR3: CASSLSPSYNEQFF
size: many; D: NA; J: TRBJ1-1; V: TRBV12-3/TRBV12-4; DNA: TGTGCCAGCAGTTTTAGGGGAACTGACACTGAAGCTTTCTTT; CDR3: CASSFRGTDTEAFF
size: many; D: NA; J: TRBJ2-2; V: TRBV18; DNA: TGTGCCAGCTCACCATTTCAAACGACCGGGGAGCTGTTTTTT; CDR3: CASSPFQTTGELFF
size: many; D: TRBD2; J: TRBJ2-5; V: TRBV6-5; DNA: TGTGCCAGCAGGCCGGGACTAGCGGGGACAAGGGAGACCCAGTACTTC; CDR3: CASRPGLAGTRETQYF
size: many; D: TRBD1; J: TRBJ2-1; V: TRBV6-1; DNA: TGTGCCACTACCCGATCAGGACAGGGTTACAATGAGCAGTTCTTC; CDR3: CATTRSGQGYNEQFF
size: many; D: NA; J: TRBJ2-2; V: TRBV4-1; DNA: TGCGCCAGCAGCCACGGAATGGGTAACACCGGGGAGCTGTTTTTT; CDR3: CASSHGMGNTGELFF
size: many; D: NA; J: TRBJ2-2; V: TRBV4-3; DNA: TGCGCCAGCAGCCAAACAGGGAATGGGGAGCTGTTTTTT; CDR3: CASSQTGNGELFF
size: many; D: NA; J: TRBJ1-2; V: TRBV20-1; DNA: TGCAGTGCTAGAGATGCGGCTGGAGGGGGAGGGGGCTACACCTTC; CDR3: CSARDAAGGGGGYTF
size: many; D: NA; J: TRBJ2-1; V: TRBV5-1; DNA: TGCGCCAGCAGCTTGTATCCGGATGAGCAGTTCTTC; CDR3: CASSLYPDEQFF
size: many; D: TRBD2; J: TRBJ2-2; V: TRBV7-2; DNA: TGTGCCAGCAGCTTCGGGACTAGCGGTAACACCGGGGAGCTGTTTTTT; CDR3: CASSFGTSGNTGELFF
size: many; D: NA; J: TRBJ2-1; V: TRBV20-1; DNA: TGCAGTGCTAGAGATATTTTAGTGGGGGGACTCAGCTCCTACAATGAGCAGTTCTTC; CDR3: CSARDILVGGLSSYNEQFF
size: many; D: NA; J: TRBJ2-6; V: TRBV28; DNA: TGTGCCAGCAACGCAGGTTCCTCTGGGGCCAACGTCCTGACTTTC; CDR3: CASNAGSSGANVLTF
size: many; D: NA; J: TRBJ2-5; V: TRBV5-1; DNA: TGCGCCAGCAGCTTTGGTACAGCAGAGACCCAGTACTTC; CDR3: CASSFGTAETQYF
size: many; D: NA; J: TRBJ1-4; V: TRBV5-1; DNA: TGCGCCAGCAGCTGGGGTGAAAAACTGTTTTTT; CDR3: CASSWGEKLFF
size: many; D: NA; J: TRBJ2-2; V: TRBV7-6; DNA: TGTGCCAGCAGCCCCTATGTTGAGAACACCGGGGAGCTGTTTTTT; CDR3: CASSPYVENTGELFF
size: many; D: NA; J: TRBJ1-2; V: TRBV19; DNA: TGTGCCAGTAGGGCGGGCAGGGGATCCTCCTTCTATGGCTACACCTTC; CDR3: CASRAGRGSSFYGYTF
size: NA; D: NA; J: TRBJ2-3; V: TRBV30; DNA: TGTGCCTGGAGTCTGCGGACTAGCACAGATACGCAGTATTTT; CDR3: CAWSLRTSTDTQYF
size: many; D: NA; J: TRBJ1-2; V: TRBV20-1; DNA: TGCAGTGCTAGATGGGGACGGTCCCCTAACTATGGCTACACCTTC; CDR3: CSARWGRSPNYGYTF
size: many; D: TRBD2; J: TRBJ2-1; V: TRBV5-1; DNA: TGCGCCAGCAGCTTGGACAGCGGGGGGCTAGATGAGCAGTTCTTC; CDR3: CASSLDSGGLDEQFF
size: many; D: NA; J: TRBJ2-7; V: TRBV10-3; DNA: TGTGCCATCAGTGAGCGGGGGGCGGGTTACGAGCAGTACTTC; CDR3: CAISERGAGYEQYF
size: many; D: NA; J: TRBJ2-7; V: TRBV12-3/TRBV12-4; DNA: TGTGCCATCCGGCAGGGGGGGGGCTCCTACGAGCAGTACTTC; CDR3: CAIRQGGGSYEQYF
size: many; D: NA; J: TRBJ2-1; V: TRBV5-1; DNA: TGCGCCAGCAGCGGCCAGGGTGCGCAGTTCTTC; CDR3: CASSGQGAQFF
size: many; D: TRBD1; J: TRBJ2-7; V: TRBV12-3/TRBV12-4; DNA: TGTGCCAGCACCGCCAGGGGACAGGGCGCTAAGCACGAGCAGTACTTC; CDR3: CASTARGQGAKHEQYF
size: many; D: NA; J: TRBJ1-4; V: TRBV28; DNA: TGTGCCAGCATAGGCACAGATAATGAAAAACTGTTTTTT; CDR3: CASIGTDNEKLFF
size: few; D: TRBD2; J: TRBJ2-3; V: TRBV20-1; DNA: TGCAGTGCTCGGGGGGGGGCAGATACGCAGTATTTT; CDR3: CSARGGADTQYF
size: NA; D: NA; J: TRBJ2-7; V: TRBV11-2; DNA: TGTGCCAGCAGCTTAGAACTAACAGGCATTTCGAACTCCTACGAGCAGTACTTC; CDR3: CASSLELTGISNSYEQYF
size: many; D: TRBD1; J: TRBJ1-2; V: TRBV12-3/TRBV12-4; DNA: TGTGCCAGCAATCCAGGGGGCGCGGGGAACTATGGCTACACCTTC; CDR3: CASNPGGAGNYGYTF
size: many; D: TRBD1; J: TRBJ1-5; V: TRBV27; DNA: TGTGCCAGCAGTTTATCGGGGTTTGGGACAGGGAGGTTACAGCCCCAGCATTTT; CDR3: CASSLSGFGTGRLQPQHF
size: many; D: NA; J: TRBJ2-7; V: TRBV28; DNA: TGTGCCAGCAGTCCCACCGGGAGCTACGAGCAGTACTTC; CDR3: CASSPTGSYEQYF
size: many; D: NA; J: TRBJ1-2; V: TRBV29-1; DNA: TGCAGCGTTGAAAAGGCAGGGTTTTATGGCTACACCTTC; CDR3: CSVEKAGFYGYTF
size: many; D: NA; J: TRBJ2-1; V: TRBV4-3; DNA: TGCGCCAGCAGCCAACCTGGGACGAATGAGCAGTTCTTC; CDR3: CASSQPGTNEQFF
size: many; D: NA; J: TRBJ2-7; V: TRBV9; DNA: TGTGCCAGCAGCCCCAGACAGGGAGGCACGGGGGGTGAGCAGTACTTC; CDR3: CASSPRQGGTGGEQYF
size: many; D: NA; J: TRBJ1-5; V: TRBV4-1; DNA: TGCGCCAGCAGAAAAGGGGAGGGGGACCGGCAGCCCCAGCATTTT; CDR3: CASRKGEGDRQPQHF
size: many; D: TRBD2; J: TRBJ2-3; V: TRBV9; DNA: TGTGCCAGCAGCGTAGCCCTAGCGGGGACTAGCACAGATACGCAGTATTTT; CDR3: CASSVALAGTSTDTQYF
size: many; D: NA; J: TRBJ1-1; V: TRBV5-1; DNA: TGCGCCAGCAGCTTGAATCGAAAGAACACTGAAGCTTTCTTT; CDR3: CASSLNRKNTEAFF
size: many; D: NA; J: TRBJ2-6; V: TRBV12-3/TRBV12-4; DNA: TGTGCCAGCAGACACTCTGGGGCCAACGTCCTGACTTTC; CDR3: CASRHSGANVLTF
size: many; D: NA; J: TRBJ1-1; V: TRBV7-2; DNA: TGTGCCAGCAGCTTAGGCGGCAGCCACACTGAAGCTTTCTTT; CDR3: CASSLGGSHTEAFF
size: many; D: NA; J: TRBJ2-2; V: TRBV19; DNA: TGTGCCAGTAGTTGGCACAGCTTAACGAACACCGGGGAGCTGTTTTTT; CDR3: CASSWHSLTNTGELFF
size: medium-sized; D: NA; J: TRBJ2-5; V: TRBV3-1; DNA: TGTGCCAGCAGCCAAGATTGGGGTGAAGAGACCCAGTACTTC; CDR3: CASSQDWGEETQYF
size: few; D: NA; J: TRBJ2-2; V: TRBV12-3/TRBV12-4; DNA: TGTGCCAGCACCACACGAACAGGGTCGAACACCGGGGAGCTGTTTTTT; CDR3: CASTTRTGSNTGELFF